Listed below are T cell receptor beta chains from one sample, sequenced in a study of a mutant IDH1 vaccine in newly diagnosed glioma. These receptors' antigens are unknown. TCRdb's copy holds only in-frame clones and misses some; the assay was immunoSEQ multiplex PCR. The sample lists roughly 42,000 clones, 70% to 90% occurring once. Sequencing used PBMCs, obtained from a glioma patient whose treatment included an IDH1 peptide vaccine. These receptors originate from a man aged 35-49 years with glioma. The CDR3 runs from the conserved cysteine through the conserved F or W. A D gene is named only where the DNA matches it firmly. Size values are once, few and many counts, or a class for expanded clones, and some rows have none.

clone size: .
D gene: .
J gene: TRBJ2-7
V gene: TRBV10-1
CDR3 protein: CASSRGTLRGFYEQYF
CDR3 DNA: TGCGCCAGCAGTCGCGGAACTCTTAGGGGTTTTTACGAGCAGTACTTC

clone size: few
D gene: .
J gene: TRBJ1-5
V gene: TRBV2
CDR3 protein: CASKEVGFSNQPQHF
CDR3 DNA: TGTGCCAGCAAAGAGGTGGGGTTTAGCAATCAGCCCCAGCATTTT

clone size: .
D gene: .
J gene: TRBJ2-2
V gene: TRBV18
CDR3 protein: CASSPAKQGGTGELFF
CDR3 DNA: TGTGCCAGCTCACCAGCTAAGCAGGGTGGCACCGGGGAGCTGTTTTTT

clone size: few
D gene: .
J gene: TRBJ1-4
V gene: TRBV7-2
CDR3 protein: CASSLARGAREKLFF
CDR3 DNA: TGTGCCAGCAGCTTAGCGCGGGGGGCTCGAGAAAAACTGTTTTTT

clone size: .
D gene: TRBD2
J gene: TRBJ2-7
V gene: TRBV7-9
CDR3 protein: CASSIAGGYEQYF
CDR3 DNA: TGTGCCAGTTCCATAGCGGGAGGCTACGAGCAGTACTTC

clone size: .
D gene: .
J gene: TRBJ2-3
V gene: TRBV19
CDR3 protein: CASSIRGGQGDTQYF
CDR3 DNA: TGTGCCAGTAGTATCAGGGGGGGCCAGGGAGATACGCAGTATTTT

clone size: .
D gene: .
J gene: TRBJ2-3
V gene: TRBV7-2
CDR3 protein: CASSLGGSGGTDTQYF
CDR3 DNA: TGTGCCAGCAGCTTAGGGGGGTCGGGGGGCACAGATACGCAGTATTTT

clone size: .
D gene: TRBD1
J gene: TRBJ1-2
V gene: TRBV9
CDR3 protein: CASSAWDRGDGYTF
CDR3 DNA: TGTGCCAGCAGCGCCTGGGACAGAGGAGATGGCTACACCTTC

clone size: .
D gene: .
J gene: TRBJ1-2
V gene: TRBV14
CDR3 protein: CASSQAPRTNYGYTF
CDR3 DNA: TGTGCCAGCAGCCAAGCTCCGAGAACTAACTATGGCTACACCTTC

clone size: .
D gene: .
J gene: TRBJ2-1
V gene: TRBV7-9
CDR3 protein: CASSLDNPGDEQFF
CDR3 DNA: TGTGCCAGCAGCTTAGACAATCCCGGGGATGAGCAGTTCTTC

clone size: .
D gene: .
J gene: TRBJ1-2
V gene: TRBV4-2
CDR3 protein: CASSQEATAGGYTF
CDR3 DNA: TGTGCCAGCAGCCAAGAGGCGACCGCAGGAGGCTACACCTTC

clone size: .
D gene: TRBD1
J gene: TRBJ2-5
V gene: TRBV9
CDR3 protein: CASSGRNRDRGDKETQYF
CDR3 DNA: TGTGCCAGCAGCGGGAGGAACCGGGACAGGGGTGACAAAGAGACCCAGTACTTC

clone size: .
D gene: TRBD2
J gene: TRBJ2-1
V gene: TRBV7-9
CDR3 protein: CASSSRWSGGNEQFF
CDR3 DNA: TGTGCCAGCAGCTCGCGGTGGTCGGGGGGCAATGAGCAGTTCTTC

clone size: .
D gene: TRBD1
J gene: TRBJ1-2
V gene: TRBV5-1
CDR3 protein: CASSLGGQGALDGYTF
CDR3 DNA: TGCGCCAGCAGCTTAGGAGGTCAGGGGGCGCTGGATGGCTACACCTTC

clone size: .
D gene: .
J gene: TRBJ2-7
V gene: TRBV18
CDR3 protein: CASSPGEAYEQYF
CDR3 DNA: TGTGCCAGCTCCCCCGGGGAGGCCTACGAGCAGTACTTC

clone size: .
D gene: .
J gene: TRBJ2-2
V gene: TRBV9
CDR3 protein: CASSSDLRTGELFF
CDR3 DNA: TGTGCCAGCAGCTCGGACCTTCGGACCGGGGAGCTGTTTTTT

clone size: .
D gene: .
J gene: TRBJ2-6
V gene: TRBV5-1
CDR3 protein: CASSLGSTASGANVLTF
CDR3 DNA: TGCGCCAGCAGCTTGGGGTCTACGGCTTCGGGGGCCAACGTCCTGACTTTC

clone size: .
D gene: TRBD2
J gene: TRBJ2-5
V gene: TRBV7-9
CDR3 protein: CASSLFAVGGVTQYF
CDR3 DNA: TGTGCCAGCAGCTTATTCGCGGTCGGGGGGGTGACCCAGTACTTC

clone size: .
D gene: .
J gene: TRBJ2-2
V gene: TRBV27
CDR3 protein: CASSFNKNTGELFF
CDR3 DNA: TGTGCCAGCAGTTTTAACAAGAACACCGGGGAGCTGTTTTTT

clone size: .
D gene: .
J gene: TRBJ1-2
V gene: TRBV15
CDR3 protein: CATSRGTNYGYTF
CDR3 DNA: TGTGCCACCAGCAGAGGAACTAACTATGGCTACACCTTC

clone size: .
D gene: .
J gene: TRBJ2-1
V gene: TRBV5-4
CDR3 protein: CASRVSNSYNEQFF
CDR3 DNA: TGTGCCAGCAGGGTCTCTAACTCCTACAATGAGCAGTTCTTC

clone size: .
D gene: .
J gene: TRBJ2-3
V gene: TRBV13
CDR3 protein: CASTPLRAGNTDTQYF
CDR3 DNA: TGTGCCAGCACCCCGCTCCGAGCAGGGAACACAGATACGCAGTATTTT

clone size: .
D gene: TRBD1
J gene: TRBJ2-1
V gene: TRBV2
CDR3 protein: CASRGTVGGEQFF
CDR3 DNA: TGTGCCAGCAGGGGGACAGTCGGCGGTGAGCAGTTCTTC

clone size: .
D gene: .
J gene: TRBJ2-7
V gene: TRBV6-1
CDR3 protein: CASRSPGGGGEQYF
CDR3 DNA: TGTGCCAGCCGGAGTCCCGGGGGTGGGGGCGAGCAGTACTTC

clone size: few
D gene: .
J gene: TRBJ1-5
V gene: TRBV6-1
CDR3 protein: CASSVWTEDQPQHF
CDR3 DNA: TGTGCCAGCAGTGTGTGGACCGAGGATCAGCCCCAGCATTTT

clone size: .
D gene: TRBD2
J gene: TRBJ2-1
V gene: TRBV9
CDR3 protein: CASSAGLAVYNEQFF
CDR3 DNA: TGTGCCAGCAGCGCCGGACTAGCGGTATACAATGAGCAGTTCTTC

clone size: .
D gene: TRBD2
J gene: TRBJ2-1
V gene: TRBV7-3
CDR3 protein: CASSPGGSSYNEQFF
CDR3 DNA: TGTGCCAGCAGCCCGGGGGGGAGCTCCTACAATGAGCAGTTCTTC

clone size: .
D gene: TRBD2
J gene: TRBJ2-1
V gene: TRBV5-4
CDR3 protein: CASSLDPGLAASYNEQFF
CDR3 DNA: TGTGCCAGCAGCTTGGATCCGGGACTAGCGGCCTCCTACAATGAGCAGTTCTTC

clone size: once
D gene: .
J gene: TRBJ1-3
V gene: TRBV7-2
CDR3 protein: CASSFGSGNTIYF
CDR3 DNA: TGTGCCAGCAGCTTCGGCTCTGGAAACACCATATATTTT

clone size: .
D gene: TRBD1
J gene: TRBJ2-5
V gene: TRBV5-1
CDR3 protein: CASSGGTGLQETQYF
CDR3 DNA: TGCGCCAGCAGCGGAGGGACAGGTCTCCAAGAGACCCAGTACTTC

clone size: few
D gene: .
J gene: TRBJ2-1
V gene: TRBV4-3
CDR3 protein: CASSQDLAIFYNEQFF
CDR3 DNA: TGCGCCAGCAGCCAAGATCTGGCGATCTTCTACAATGAGCAGTTCTTC

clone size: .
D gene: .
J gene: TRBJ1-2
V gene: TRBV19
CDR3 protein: CASSIGAGPGGYGYTF
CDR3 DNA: TGTGCCAGTAGTATAGGGGCAGGACCTGGAGGATATGGCTACACCTTC

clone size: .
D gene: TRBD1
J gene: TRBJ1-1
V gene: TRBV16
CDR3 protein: CASSLLGQGDTEAFF
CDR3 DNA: TGTGCCAGCAGCCTCTTGGGACAGGGAGACACTGAAGCTTTCTTT

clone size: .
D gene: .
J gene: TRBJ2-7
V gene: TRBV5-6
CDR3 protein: CASSLGSPYEQYF
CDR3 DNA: TGTGCCAGCAGCTTGGGGAGCCCCTACGAGCAGTACTTC

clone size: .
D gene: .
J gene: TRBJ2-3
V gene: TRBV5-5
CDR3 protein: CASIRTLGRSSTDTQYF
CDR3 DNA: TGTGCCAGCATCCGTACCTTGGGAAGGAGCAGCACAGATACGCAGTATTTT

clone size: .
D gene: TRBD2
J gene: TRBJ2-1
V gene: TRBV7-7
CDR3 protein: CASSLGASGGNEQFF
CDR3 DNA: TGTGCTAGCAGCTTAGGGGCTAGCGGGGGGAATGAGCAGTTCTTC

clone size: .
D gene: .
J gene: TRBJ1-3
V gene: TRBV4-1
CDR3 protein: CASSAQDGLSGNTIYF
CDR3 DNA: TGCGCCAGCAGCGCCCAAGACGGTCTCTCTGGAAACACCATATATTTT

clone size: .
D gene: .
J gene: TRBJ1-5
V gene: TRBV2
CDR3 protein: CASLGQGRQPQHF
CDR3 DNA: TGTGCCAGCTTGGGGCAGGGGCGTCAGCCCCAGCATTTT

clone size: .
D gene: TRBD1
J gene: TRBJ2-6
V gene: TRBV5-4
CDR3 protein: CASSEGQISGANVLTF
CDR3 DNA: TGTGCCAGCAGCGAGGGACAGATCTCTGGGGCCAACGTCCTGACTTTC

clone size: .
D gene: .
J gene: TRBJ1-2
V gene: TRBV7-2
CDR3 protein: CASSLVSGYGYTF
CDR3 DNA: TGTGCCAGCAGCTTAGTAAGCGGGTATGGCTACACCTTC

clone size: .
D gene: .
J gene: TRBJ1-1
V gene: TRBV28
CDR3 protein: CASKQGWGTEAFF
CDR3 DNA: TGTGCCAGTAAACAGGGTTGGGGCACTGAAGCTTTCTTT

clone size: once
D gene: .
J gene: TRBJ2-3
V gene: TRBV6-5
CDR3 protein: CASSYSQRADTQYF
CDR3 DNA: TGTGCCAGCAGTTACTCCCAGAGGGCAGATACGCAGTATTTT

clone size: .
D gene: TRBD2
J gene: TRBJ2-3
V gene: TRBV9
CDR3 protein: CASSAIAGKTDTQYF
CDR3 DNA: TGTGCCAGCAGCGCAATAGCGGGAAAAACAGATACGCAGTATTTT

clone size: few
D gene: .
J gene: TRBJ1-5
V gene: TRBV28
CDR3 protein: CASGWGLNQPQHF
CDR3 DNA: TGTGCCAGCGGCTGGGGCCTCAATCAGCCCCAGCATTTT

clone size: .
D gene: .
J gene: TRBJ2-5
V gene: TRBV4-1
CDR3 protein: CASSQPGILETQYF
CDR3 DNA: TGCGCCAGCAGCCAGCCGGGAATTCTGGAGACCCAGTACTTC